This is a list of T cell receptor beta chains from one sample in a study of blood T cell repertoires in COVID-19. Data came from immunoSEQ multiplex PCR; TCRdb stores just in-frame clones and leaves some out. The sample contains more than 150,000 clones, 83% of which appear only once. The sequenced material came from peripheral blood. These receptors all come from a middle-aged woman with acute or convalescent COVID-19. Each CDR3 is given with its conserved first and last residue. Fields, in order: clone size, V gene, J gene, D gene, CDR3 protein, CDR3 DNA. The D gene is left open where the match is weak. Expanded clones are given a class, and other clones once, few, many or no size at all.

clone_size: -; v_call: TRBV9; j_call: TRBJ2-1; d_call: TRBD2; cdr3_aa: CASSVILTSGYGEQFF; cdr3_nt: TGTGCCAGCAGCGTCATTCTAACTAGCGGGTATGGTGAGCAGTTCTTC
clone_size: -; v_call: TRBV15; j_call: TRBJ1-2; d_call: -; cdr3_aa: CATSRDLFRGIYGYTF; cdr3_nt: TGTGCCACCAGCAGAGATCTCTTCAGGGGAATCTATGGCTACACCTTC
clone_size: -; v_call: TRBV6-5; j_call: TRBJ1-1; d_call: -; cdr3_aa: CASSPPGVALAFF; cdr3_nt: TGTGCCAGCAGTCCCCCCGGGGTAGCACTGGCTTTCTTT
clone_size: -; v_call: TRBV6-1; j_call: TRBJ2-7; d_call: TRBD1; cdr3_aa: CASSEETGTGDYEQYF; cdr3_nt: TGTGCCAGCAGTGAGGAGACCGGGACAGGGGACTACGAGCAGTACTTC
clone_size: once; v_call: TRBV3-1/TRBV3-2; j_call: TRBJ2-7; d_call: TRBD2; cdr3_aa: CASSHGGLAGGRYEQYF; cdr3_nt: TGTGCCAGCAGCCACGGGGGACTAGCGGGAGGGCGGTACGAGCAGTACTTC
clone_size: -; v_call: TRBV30; j_call: TRBJ1-4; d_call: -; cdr3_aa: CAWSALREKLFF; cdr3_nt: TGTGCCTGGAGTGCGCTTCGGGAAAAACTGTTTTTT
clone_size: -; v_call: TRBV29-1; j_call: TRBJ2-2; d_call: -; cdr3_aa: CSVRGTTNTGELFF; cdr3_nt: TGCAGCGTCCGGGGGACGACGAACACCGGGGAGCTGTTTTTT
clone_size: once; v_call: TRBV3-1/TRBV3-2; j_call: TRBJ2-5; d_call: TRBD2; cdr3_aa: CASSSRTSGGEETQYF; cdr3_nt: TGTGCCAGCAGCTCCCGGACTAGCGGGGGAGAAGAGACCCAGTACTTC
clone_size: -; v_call: TRBV30; j_call: TRBJ1-1; d_call: TRBD1; cdr3_aa: CAWSLRTGGTEAFF; cdr3_nt: TGTGCCTGGAGTCTCAGGACAGGGGGGACTGAAGCTTTCTTT
clone_size: few; v_call: TRBV7-2; j_call: TRBJ2-1; d_call: -; cdr3_aa: CASSLSLGSSYNEQFF; cdr3_nt: TGTGCCAGCAGCTTATCCCTGGGGAGCTCCTACAATGAGCAGTTCTTC
clone_size: -; v_call: TRBV11-2; j_call: TRBJ2-7; d_call: TRBD1; cdr3_aa: CASRLTGVDEQYF; cdr3_nt: TGTGCCAGCAGGCTAACAGGGGTGGACGAGCAGTACTTC
clone_size: -; v_call: TRBV28; j_call: TRBJ2-1; d_call: -; cdr3_aa: CASRTTTRLYNEQFF; cdr3_nt: TGTGCCAGCAGGACGACGACTAGGCTATACAATGAGCAGTTCTTC
clone_size: -; v_call: TRBV3-1/TRBV3-2; j_call: TRBJ2-5; d_call: -; cdr3_aa: CASSHPLGREGTQYF; cdr3_nt: TGTGCCAGCAGCCACCCATTGGGCCGAGAGGGGACCCAGTACTTC
clone_size: few; v_call: TRBV11-2; j_call: TRBJ2-2; d_call: -; cdr3_aa: CASSPLLGTGELFF; cdr3_nt: TGTGCCAGCAGCCCCTTGCTAGGCACCGGGGAGCTGTTTTTT
clone_size: -; v_call: TRBV5-1; j_call: TRBJ2-1; d_call: -; cdr3_aa: CASSAGAQRGEQFF; cdr3_nt: TGCGCCAGCAGCGCGGGGGCCCAGCGAGGTGAGCAGTTCTTC
clone_size: few; v_call: TRBV4-1; j_call: TRBJ1-1; d_call: -; cdr3_aa: CASSQGYGPSTEAFF; cdr3_nt: TGCGCCAGCAGCCAAGGGTATGGGCCGTCTACTGAAGCTTTCTTT
clone_size: -; v_call: TRBV6-5; j_call: TRBJ2-1; d_call: -; cdr3_aa: CASRRIQGGDQFF; cdr3_nt: TGTGCCAGCAGAAGAATACAGGGTGGTGATCAGTTCTTC
clone_size: -; v_call: TRBV15; j_call: TRBJ1-4; d_call: -; cdr3_aa: CATSRESRATNEKLFF; cdr3_nt: TGTGCCACCAGCAGAGAGTCCCGAGCAACTAATGAAAAACTGTTTTTT
clone_size: once; v_call: TRBV28; j_call: TRBJ1-6; d_call: -; cdr3_aa: CASSYGGSRSPLHF; cdr3_nt: TGTGCCAGCAGTTACGGAGGCAGTAGGTCACCCCTCCACTTT
clone_size: -; v_call: TRBV10-3; j_call: TRBJ2-3; d_call: TRBD2; cdr3_aa: CAISEPSGTAEGKDTQYF; cdr3_nt: TGTGCCATCAGTGAGCCTAGCGGAACAGCAGAAGGAAAAGATACGCAGTATTTT
clone_size: once; v_call: TRBV2; j_call: TRBJ2-6; d_call: -; cdr3_aa: CASSVDKVGANVLTF; cdr3_nt: TGTGCCAGCAGTGTCGACAAAGTTGGGGCCAACGTCCTGACTTTC
clone_size: -; v_call: TRBV6-5; j_call: TRBJ2-7; d_call: TRBD1; cdr3_aa: CASSWDRGFYEQYF; cdr3_nt: TGTGCCAGCAGCTGGGACAGGGGATTCTACGAGCAGTACTTC
clone_size: -; v_call: TRBV19; j_call: TRBJ1-5; d_call: TRBD1; cdr3_aa: CASKVGTASNQPQHF; cdr3_nt: TGTGCCAGTAAGGTCGGGACAGCTAGCAATCAGCCCCAGCATTTT
clone_size: once; v_call: TRBV6-5; j_call: TRBJ1-3; d_call: -; cdr3_aa: CASSYDGGGNTIYF; cdr3_nt: TGTGCCAGCAGTTACGACGGAGGGGGAAACACCATATATTTT
clone_size: -; v_call: TRBV29-1; j_call: TRBJ2-7; d_call: -; cdr3_aa: CSVSLAYEQYF; cdr3_nt: TGCAGCGTGTCCCTAGCGTACGAGCAGTACTTC
clone_size: -; v_call: TRBV5-1; j_call: TRBJ2-7; d_call: TRBD1; cdr3_aa: CASSPHRGQGPDEQYF; cdr3_nt: TGCGCCAGCAGCCCCCACAGGGGACAGGGCCCTGATGAGCAGTACTTC
clone_size: few; v_call: TRBV6-5; j_call: TRBJ2-3; d_call: -; cdr3_aa: CASSYSLLAADTQYF; cdr3_nt: TGTGCCAGCAGTTACTCGCTTCTAGCAGCAGATACGCAGTATTTT
clone_size: -; v_call: TRBV6-6; j_call: TRBJ1-4; d_call: TRBD1; cdr3_aa: CASREQGAANEKLFF; cdr3_nt: TGTGCCAGCAGAGAACAGGGGGCGGCTAATGAAAAACTGTTTTTT
clone_size: -; v_call: TRBV7-9; j_call: TRBJ2-3; d_call: -; cdr3_aa: CASSLRQAPDTQYF; cdr3_nt: TGTGCCAGCAGTCTAAGACAGGCTCCAGATACGCAGTATTTT
clone_size: few; v_call: TRBV7-2; j_call: TRBJ1-6; d_call: -; cdr3_aa: CASRSGESNSPLHF; cdr3_nt: TGTGCCAGCAGGTCAGGGGAGTCTAATTCACCCCTCCACTTT
clone_size: -; v_call: TRBV6-1; j_call: TRBJ1-5; d_call: -; cdr3_aa: CASSESGEGFQPQHF; cdr3_nt: TGTGCCAGCAGTGAAAGTGGGGAGGGCTTTCAGCCCCAGCATTTT
clone_size: few; v_call: TRBV27; j_call: TRBJ1-4; d_call: -; cdr3_aa: CASSERGGGTNEKLFF; cdr3_nt: TGTGCCAGCAGTGAAAGGGGAGGGGGAACTAATGAAAAACTGTTTTTT
clone_size: -; v_call: TRBV4-2; j_call: TRBJ1-1; d_call: TRBD1; cdr3_aa: CASSPRDRNTEAFF; cdr3_nt: TGTGCCAGCAGCCCCCGGGACAGGAACACTGAAGCTTTCTTT
clone_size: -; v_call: TRBV5-1; j_call: TRBJ2-1; d_call: -; cdr3_aa: CASTGDSYNEQFF; cdr3_nt: TGCGCCAGCACGGGGGACTCCTACAATGAGCAGTTCTTC
clone_size: -; v_call: TRBV5-1; j_call: TRBJ1-1; d_call: -; cdr3_aa: CASSSGGYTEAFF; cdr3_nt: TGCGCCAGCAGCTCGGGGGGTTATACTGAAGCTTTCTTT
clone_size: many; v_call: TRBV5-6; j_call: TRBJ2-2; d_call: -; cdr3_aa: CASSSGGAYTGELFF; cdr3_nt: TGTGCCAGCAGCTCGGGGGGCGCGTACACCGGGGAGCTGTTTTTT
clone_size: -; v_call: TRBV7-2; j_call: TRBJ2-5; d_call: -; cdr3_aa: CASSFGQHQETQYF; cdr3_nt: TGTGCCAGCAGCTTCGGACAGCACCAAGAGACCCAGTACTTC
clone_size: few; v_call: TRBV5-4; j_call: TRBJ1-4; d_call: TRBD1; cdr3_aa: CASSVQGALEKLFF; cdr3_nt: TGTGCCAGCAGTGTACAGGGGGCCTTGGAAAAACTGTTTTTT
clone_size: -; v_call: TRBV7-2; j_call: TRBJ2-7; d_call: -; cdr3_aa: CASSLESISEQYF; cdr3_nt: TGTGCCAGCAGCTTAGAGAGCATAAGCGAGCAGTACTTC
clone_size: -; v_call: TRBV14; j_call: TRBJ2-3; d_call: TRBD2; cdr3_aa: CASSGGRAWFTDTQYF; cdr3_nt: TGTGCCAGCAGTGGTGGGAGGGCCTGGTTCACAGATACGCAGTATTTT
clone_size: -; v_call: TRBV10-3; j_call: TRBJ1-6; d_call: TRBD1; cdr3_aa: CAISPAGGAYNSPLHF; cdr3_nt: TGTGCCATCAGCCCGGCAGGGGGCGCCTATAATTCACCCCTCCACTTT
clone_size: -; v_call: TRBV9; j_call: TRBJ1-6; d_call: TRBD1; cdr3_aa: CASSGPDRAYNSPLHF; cdr3_nt: TGTGCCAGCAGCGGACCGGACAGGGCATATAATTCACCCCTCCACTTT
clone_size: -; v_call: TRBV6-1; j_call: TRBJ1-6; d_call: TRBD1; cdr3_aa: CASSELGTGGIRVYNSPLHF; cdr3_nt: TGTGCCAGCAGTGAATTGGGGACAGGAGGAATAAGGGTCTATAATTCACCCCTCCACTTT
clone_size: -; v_call: TRBV27; j_call: TRBJ1-5; d_call: -; cdr3_aa: CASSLGGVQPQHF; cdr3_nt: TGTGCCAGCAGTTTAGGGGGGGTACAGCCCCAGCATTTT
clone_size: -; v_call: TRBV10-3; j_call: TRBJ1-1; d_call: TRBD1; cdr3_aa: CAISQRDSVNTEAFF; cdr3_nt: TGTGCCATCAGTCAAAGGGACAGTGTGAACACTGAAGCTTTCTTT
clone_size: -; v_call: TRBV29-1; j_call: TRBJ2-7; d_call: TRBD1; cdr3_aa: CSAKEPGQAYEQYF; cdr3_nt: TGCAGCGCCAAGGAACCGGGACAGGCCTACGAGCAGTACTTC
clone_size: once; v_call: TRBV24-1; j_call: TRBJ2-2; d_call: -; cdr3_aa: CATSEPGFGTGELFF; cdr3_nt: TGTGCCACCAGTGAACCAGGGTTTGGCACCGGGGAGCTGTTTTTT
clone_size: -; v_call: TRBV6-5; j_call: TRBJ1-6; d_call: TRBD1; cdr3_aa: CASHPTGSVSPLHF; cdr3_nt: TGTGCCAGCCACCCGACAGGGTCCGTCTCACCCCTCCACTTT
clone_size: -; v_call: TRBV21-1; j_call: TRBJ1-1; d_call: -; cdr3_aa: CASSNGTGGLNTEAFF; cdr3_nt: TGTGCCAGCAGCAATGGGACAGGGGGCCTGAACACTGAAGCTTTCTTT
clone_size: -; v_call: TRBV6-5; j_call: TRBJ1-1; d_call: -; cdr3_aa: CASSYGGETEAFF; cdr3_nt: TGTGCCAGCAGTTACGGAGGGGAGACTGAAGCTTTCTTT
clone_size: -; v_call: TRBV15; j_call: TRBJ2-1; d_call: TRBD2; cdr3_aa: CATSRDRTSDEQFF; cdr3_nt: TGTGCCACCAGCAGAGACAGAACTAGCGATGAGCAGTTCTTC
clone_size: -; v_call: TRBV24-1; j_call: TRBJ2-1; d_call: -; cdr3_aa: CATSDPTGDPYNEQFF; cdr3_nt: TGTGCCACCAGTGATCCTACCGGGGATCCCTACAATGAGCAGTTCTTC
clone_size: -; v_call: TRBV4-1; j_call: TRBJ2-1; d_call: TRBD2; cdr3_aa: CASSQEGLAVYNEQFF; cdr3_nt: TGCGCCAGCAGCCAAGAAGGGCTAGCGGTCTACAATGAGCAGTTCTTC